This T cell receptor beta chain came from a study of CD8+ T cells in alopecia areata. Study summary: Patients in the treated group were given tofacitinib by mouth, 5 to 10 mg twice a day. After 6 to 18 months of tofacitinib, follow-up continued 6 months off drug.

Extraction of RNA preceded its reverse transcription into cDNA, which served as the sequencing template. Profiling relied on immunoSEQ multiplex PCR, and the TCRdb table lists in-frame clones only, not all of them. There are hundreds of thousands of clones in the sample; roughly two thirds occur only once, and about 1.3% lies in the top ten. Between the trimmed V and J ends, which lost 2 bases and 2 bases, there was a span of 12 bases. The CDR3 runs 15 residues. Germline CDR1 reads MNHEY; CDR2 reads SVGAGI. Sequenced here: CD4+ T cells sorted from blood, sampled at week 0. This TCR came from a human donor with alopecia areata. J is TRBJ1-1 and V is TRBV6-5, with a tentative D call TRBD1 (5 bases). CDR3 in amino acids: CASSYARGANTEAFF. In nucleotides, the CDR3 is TGTGCCAGCAGTTACGCCAGAGGGGCAAACACTGAAGCTTTCTTT.